This T cell receptor beta chain was sequenced for a study of T cell clones after liver transplantation. Unstimulated PBMCs were sorted into CD3+CD4+ and CD3+CD8+ populations. Libraries were prepared by immunoSEQ multiplex PCR; TCRdb keeps only in-frame clonotypes and omits some of them. This sample yields tens of thousands of clones, of which about 82% are seen a single time; more than 0.45% belongs to the top ten. Germline CDR1 LGHNA, CDR2 YSLEER. The CDR3 covers 14 residues. Between the trimmed V and J ends, which lost 6 bases and 8 bases, there was a span of 19 bases. The source was CD4+ T cells from blood, collected 46 months after liver transplant. The genes are TRBV4-3 and TRBJ1-2; D may be TRBD1 (5 bases). The TCR comes from a human patient who received a liver transplant. These T cells may partly come from the graft donor. The CDR3 DNA reads as TGCGCCAGCAGTCGACAGAACCCCCCGATGGGCTACACCTTC. Its protein is CASSRQNPPMGYTF.